This TCR beta chain was sequenced for a study of regulatory T cells in long-lasting Graves disease. Regarding the study as a whole: Exclusively peripheral blood, rather than thyroid tissue, was studied.

The table lists this clonotype with many counts. The antigen is undetermined. As to time point: newly diagnosed GD, antithyroid drugs for less than 3 months. Preparation of the TCR library used RNA extracted from PBMCs. This CDR3 contains 13 residues. The V and J ends lost 5 bases and 3 bases respectively, with 11 bases between them. In germline, CDR1 is SEHNR, CDR2 FQNEAQ (reference sequence). The authors built TCR beta libraries using iRepertoire HTBI primers and Arm-PCR of CDR3 regions. Each CDR3 protein gets one entry after TCRdb re-called the multiplex PCR reads with MiXCR. The table has 300,000 to 450,000 distinct CDR3 sequences, roughly a sixth seen once; the top ten hold approximately 22%.

The V gene is TRBV7-9, the J gene TRBJ2-7, with D unresolved. The sequenced sample was peripheral blood mononuclear cells (PBMCs), obtained at new diagnosis, from a patient treated with antithyroid drugs. This clonotype was sampled from a female donor with Graves disease. The CDR3 protein is CASSPMGVYEQYF. CDR3 nucleotide sequence: TGTGCCAGCAGCCCCATGGGCGTCTACGAGCAGTACTTC.